What follows describes a single TCR beta chain. Its target is not known. These data come from a study of blood T cells in healthy people across ages. Study outcomes and limitations: Naive CD4+ cell counts and diversity both ran higher in long-lived than in aged donors.

The second PCR ran roughly 6 to 11 cycles with a sample-barcoded 5' primer and J-beta primers. MiXCR, run by TCRdb on the 5' RACE reads, gives a single entry per CDR3 protein. The repertoire has over a million distinct CDR3 sequences, around 55% of them found once; the top ten carry over 5.5%. The V gene's germline CDR1 is ENHRY and CDR2 SYGVKD. The trim removed 3 bases at V and 8 bases at J, leaving 5 bases unmatched. The CDR3 is 15 amino acids. The source is a man aged 18 to 29 in good health. The material sequenced was blood. The gene calls are TRBV10-3 and TRBJ2-1; 12 positions agree with TRBD2. CDR3 DNA: TGTGCCATCAGTGACCTAGCGGGGGGGCGAGATGAGCAGTTCTTC. Protein sequence: CAISDLAGGRDEQFF.